This T cell receptor (beta chain) was identified during a study of beta chain features in type 1 diabetes. Study-level background: There were 95 million to 110 million sorted cells examined across all samples. Study-wide results and limits: The similarity of naive, central memory and Treg TCRB repertoires appeared greater among patients than among healthy donors. When Type 1 diabetes patients were examined, their TCRB CDR3s proved moderately but significantly shorter in all four CD4+ subsets.

Sorted CD4+ subsets: naive, central memory, regulatory, stem cell-like memory (CD45RO/CCR7/CD25/CD127/CD95/CD27 panel). Per germline, CDR1 SGHRS and CDR2 YFSETQ. V was clipped by 4 bases and J by 0 bases, with 11 bases between them. The CDR3 loop spans 16 amino acids. This clone appeared a few times. Antigen specificity is unknown. The isolated RNA, all of it, was reverse transcribed, so expressed TCRB transcripts were what got sequenced. Generated by immunoSEQ multiplex PCR, the TCRdb table keeps only in-frame clones and is missing some. This table has over 600,000 clones, around 12% appearing once. This chain joins TRBV5-1 and TRBJ2-6; maybe TRBD1 (6 bases). The sample comprised naive CD4+ T cells from blood. This TCR derives from a man in his thirties or forties with type 1 diabetes. The CDR3 DNA reads as TGCGCCAGCAGCGGAGGACAGAGCTCTGGGGCCAACGTCCTGACTTTC. Its protein product is CASSGGQSSGANVLTF.